Each of the 17 T cell receptor beta chains below was sequenced from the same sample in a study of T cells in Graves' hyperthyroidism and ophthalmopathy. Regions amplified from RNA transcripts were the TCR beta CDR3 regions. First-round RT-PCR with HTBI primers amplified the TCR CDR3 region. TCRdb re-called the multiplex PCR reads with MiXCR, one entry per CDR3 protein. The sample yields roughly 500,000 distinct CDR3 sequences, about 43% seen once. Sequenced: peripheral blood or thyroid tissue (not recorded which). These receptor sequences come from an adult woman with Graves' disease, either hyperthyroidism or ophthalmopathy (not recorded which).

This clonotype was observed at least ten times. The chain links TRBV9 to TRBJ2-7; D unresolved. The CDR3 consists of 13 residues. V lost 0 bases and J 5 bases, leaving 9 bases between the germline ends. Germline values: CDR1 SGDLS, CDR2 YYNGEE. CDR3 in amino acids: CASSVGASHEQYF. The CDR3 coding sequence is TGTGCCAGCAGCGTAGGGGCGAGCCACGAGCAGTACTTC.

This clonotype was recorded at least ten times. The CDR3 protein is CASSYDRNTEAFF. The CDR3 nucleotides are TGTGCCAGCAGCTATGATAGGAACACTGAAGCTTTCTTT. The rearrangement uses TRBV5-8 and TRBJ1-1; D ambiguous. Germline values: CDR1 SGHTS, CDR2 YDEGEE. The V gene lost 3 bases and the J gene lost 1 base, with 7 bases spanning the gap. This CDR3 contains 13 residues.

V usage is TRBV9 and J usage is TRBJ1-6, with D possibly matching TRBD1 (5 bases). The germline V gene encodes CDR1 SGDLS and CDR2 YYNGEE. The CDR3 contains 14 residues. Trimming took off 3 bases at V and 9 bases at J, with 13 bases between the two ends. The CDR3 DNA is TGTGCCAGCAGCGCCGGGACTAGTTCTTCACCCCTCCACTTT. Protein sequence: CASSAGTSSSPLHF.

This clonotype was observed a single time. A single base separates this from a much larger clone, so it may be a read error. The CDR3 nucleotides read TGTGCCAGCAACCGGGGGACACCTAATTCACCCCTCCACTTT. As protein: CASNRGTPNSPLHF. The gene calls are TRBV3-1 and TRBJ1-6; D possibly corresponds to TRBD1 (6 bases). Between the trimmed V and J ends, which lost 7 bases and 6 bases, there was a span of 13 bases. Germline values: CDR1 LGHDT, CDR2 YNNKEL (reference sequence). The CDR3 totals 14 residues.

The sample holds many counts of this clonotype. The J gene is TRBJ1-4, the V gene TRBV20-1; no firm D call. Deletions cut 5 bases from V and 0 bases from J, with 7 bases between. Per germline, CDR1 DFQATT and CDR2 SNEGSKA (reference sequence). CDR3 length equals 13 residues. The CDR3 region has the DNA TGCAGTGCTCAGGATACAACTAATGAAAAACTGTTTTTT. It specifies CSAQDTTNEKLFF.

The sample holds many counts of this clonotype. V is TRBV12-3 or TRBV12-4 and J is TRBJ2-5; no definite D call. V was trimmed by 3 bases and J by 7 bases, leaving 15 bases between them. CDR3 size: 14 residues. CDR3 sequence: CASSFMNRKGTQYF. The CDR3 region has the DNA TGTGCCAGCAGTTTTATGAATCGTAAAGGGACCCAGTACTTC.

This clonotype was seen many times. This rearrangement joins TRBV3-1 to TRBJ1-1; D is uncertain. The CDR3 sequence is 15 residues long. Trimming stripped 2 bases from V and 3 bases from J, with 13 bases between. Germline V gene sequence: CDR1 LGHDT, CDR2 YNNKEL (reference sequence). CDR3 sequence (DNA): TGTGCCAGCAGCCAAACCCCAGACGTGTACACTGAAGCTTTCTTT. Residues: CASSQTPDVYTEAFF.

This chain joins TRBV7-2 and TRBJ1-2, with D possibly being TRBD1 (5 bases). The CDR3 loop spans 13 amino acids. CDR1 SGHTA and CDR2 FQGNSA come from the germline V gene. V dropped 6 bases and J dropped 0 bases, with 8 bases sitting between them. The CDR3 spells CASRGTANYGYTF. The CDR3 coding sequence is TGTGCCAGCAGAGGGACGGCTAACTATGGCTACACCTTC.

About this clonotype itself: With a much larger clone just one base away, this may be a read error. V is TRBV4-1 and J is TRBJ1-1; D not resolved. CDR3 length equals 15 residues. Germline lookup yields CDR1 MGHRA and CDR2 YSYEKL. For the CDR3, the DNA is TGCGCCAGCAGCCACCAAAGTCGAGTGGGAACTGAATCTTTCTTT. Its protein is CASSHQSRVGTESFF.

This clonotype was observed a handful of times. The J gene is TRBJ1-5, the V gene TRBV6-1, with a tentative D call TRBD1 (5 bases). V gave up 6 bases and J gave up 2 bases, with 17 bases separating them. This CDR3 is built from 16 residues. Germline CDR1 MNHNS, CDR2 SASEGT. In nucleotides, the CDR3 is TGTGCCAGCAGAAAGAGCGGGGGTTGGGGCAATCAGCCCCAGCATTTT. This gives the protein CASRKSGGWGNQPQHF.

This clonotype was seen many times. V is TRBV28 and J is TRBJ2-7; unclear D gene. The CDR3 is made up of 13 amino acids. Germline CDR1 is MDHEN and CDR2 is SYDVKM. V lost 5 bases, J lost 6 bases, and 14 bases lay in between. CDR3 coding DNA: TGTGCCAGCAGTGAAGAAGTGGTCGGCGAGCAGTACTTC. It yields the protein CASSEEVVGEQYF.

This clonotype was detected many times. The rearrangement joins TRBV13 to TRBJ2-7; D may be TRBD1 (5 bases). Germline V CDR1 and CDR2: PRHDT, FYEKMQ (reference sequence). The CDR3 has 14 residues. The V and J ends lost 3 bases and 3 bases respectively, with 12 bases between them. CDR3 DNA: TGTGCCAGCAGCTTGGGGTCAGGGTACTACGAGCAGTACTTC. As protein: CASSLGSGYYEQYF. The full variable domain, in which reference TRBV13 and TRBJ2-7 provide the parts outside the CDR3, is AAGVIQSPRHLIKEKRETATLKCYPIPRHDTVYWYQQGPGQDPQFLISFYEKMQSDKGSIPDRFSAQQFSDYHSELNMSSLELGDSALYFCASSLGSGYYEQYFGPGTRLTVT.

This clonotype was detected a few times. The chain combines TRBV7-8 with TRBJ2-5; the D gene is possibly TRBD2 (5 bases). Germline V gene data show CDR1 as SGHVS and CDR2 as FQNEAQ. V was trimmed by 8 bases and J by 4 bases, leaving 17 bases between them. This CDR3 has 14 residues. CDR3 coding DNA: TGTGCCAGCCGCAGCAGGTTTCGGGGAGAGACCCAGTACTTC. Residues: CASRSRFRGETQYF.

The gene calls are TRBV9 and TRBJ2-7; 9 bases are shared with TRBD2. The V and J ends lost 1 base and 7 bases, in that order; junction bases with no gene match: 6. This CDR3 contains 14 residues. Germline CDR1 and CDR2: SGDLS and YYNGEE. The CDR3 here is CASSVSSGNQEQYF. Written as DNA, the CDR3 is TGTGCCAGCAGCGTATCTAGCGGGAATCAAGAGCAGTACTTC.

The chain couples TRBV7-9 to TRBJ1-4; D perhaps matches TRBD1 (5 bases). CDR1 is SEHNR, CDR2 FQNEAQ, per germline (reference sequence). The CDR3 length is 13 residues. V lost 7 bases to trimming and J lost 6 bases, with 12 bases between them. CDR3 amino acids: CASTLRGDEKLFF. Written as DNA, the CDR3 is TGTGCCAGCACCCTTCGGGGGGATGAAAAACTGTTTTTT.

This clonotype appeared many times. This CDR3 is CASCGTGNTEAFF. As DNA, the CDR3 is TGCGCCAGCTGTGGTACAGGGAACACTGAAGCTTTCTTT. The chain joins TRBV5-1 to TRBJ1-1, with D perhaps matching TRBD1 (5 bases). Germline V gives CDR1 SGHRS, CDR2 YFSETQ. The V end was cut by 7 bases, the J end by 1 base, with 11 bases between. The CDR3 runs to 13 residues.

Only one count was recorded for this clonotype. The chain links TRBV20-1 to TRBJ1-5, with unresolved D. CDR1 and CDR2 (germline): DFQATT, SNEGSKA (reference sequence). This CDR3 comprises 14 residues. V dropped 1 base and J dropped 0 bases, with 7 bases sitting between them. This CDR3 reads CSARVGSSNQPQHF. As DNA, the CDR3 is TGCAGTGCTAGAGTGGGCAGTAGCAATCAGCCCCAGCATTTT.